This passage covers 16 T cell receptor beta chains from one sample sequenced in a study of OX40 agonist ivuxolimab in advanced cancers. Some clones are missing from TCRdb's copy, which holds only in-frame ones; the method was immunoSEQ multiplex PCR. The data contain 100,000 to 150,000 clones, just under 95% of them seen just once; the ten biggest clones take up approximately 0.81%. This sample comprised CD4+ or CD8+ T cells sorted from blood, obtained in a trial of the OX40 agonist ivuxolimab. The source of these receptors is an adult with an advanced solid tumor such as melanoma, head and neck, liver or kidney cancer.

This clone is a singleton in its sample. The genes are TRBV23-1 and TRBJ2-3; D could derive from TRBD1 or TRBD2 (5 bases each). TRBV23-1 qualifies as an ORF whose function is uncertain. This CDR3 spans 18 amino acids. V lost 1 base to trimming and J lost 6 bases, with 23 bases between them. The CDR3 reads CASSQWGTAGQLEDTQYF. The CDR3 DNA follows: TGCGCCAGCAGTCAATGGGGGACGGCAGGCCAACTTGAGGATACGCAGTATTTT.

The gene calls are TRBV28 and TRBJ1-4; 7 positions match TRBD1. CDR1 and CDR2 from the germline V gene are MDHEN and SYDVKM. With 6 bases clipped from V and 4 bases from J, the junction kept 35 bases outside the gene matches. CDR3 length: 24 residues. Here the CDR3 DNA reads TGTGCCAGCAGCCCCATTGAAACAAAACTCGGCTCTCGTCTGGGACAGAAAAGTAATGAAAAACTGTTTTTT. Translating it yields CASSPIETKLGSRLGQKSNEKLFF. Based on the CDR3 plus reference TRBV28 and TRBJ1-4, the full variable domain is DVKVTQSSRYLVKRTGEKVFLECVQDMDHENMFWYRQDPGLGLRLIYFSYDVKMKEKGDIPEGYSVSREKKERFSLILESASTNQTSMYLCASSPIETKLGSRLGQKSNEKLFFGSGTQLSVL.

The V and J genes are TRBV27 and TRBJ2-1, with TRBD2 matching 8 bases. V was pared by 5 bases and J by 8 bases, with 14 bases of the junction left unmatched. This CDR3 has 16 residues. Germline V lookup: CDR1 MNHEY, CDR2 SMNVEV (reference sequence). The CDR3 here is CASSRNPSGSQDEQFF. The CDR3 DNA follows: TGTGCCAGCAGTAGAAATCCCAGCGGGAGTCAGGATGAGCAGTTCTTC.

V is TRBV28 and J is TRBJ2-1; no clear D gene. Germline V lookup: CDR1 MDHEN, CDR2 SYDVKM. The CDR3 consists of 11 residues. V was cut by 10 bases and J by 8 bases, with 12 bases left in between. CDR3 region: CATTSSDEQFF. In nucleotides, the CDR3 is TGTGCCACCACCTCCAGTGATGAGCAGTTCTTC.

J is TRBJ2-7 and V is TRBV12-5; D is undetermined. Trimming took off 0 bases at V and 7 bases at J, with 10 bases between the two ends. The CDR3 spans 13 residues. Per the germline V gene, CDR1 is LGHNT and CDR2 is FRNRAP. The CDR3 loop is CASGLVRPGEQYF. DNA for the CDR3: TGTGCTAGTGGTTTGGTACGACCCGGGGAGCAGTACTTC.

The chain links TRBV4-1 to TRBJ2-1; TRBD1 might be the D (5 bases). Germline assignment: CDR1 MGHRA and CDR2 YSYEKL. The CDR3 extends over 14 amino acids. V gave up 3 bases and J gave up 15 bases, with 21 bases separating them. CDR3 bases: TGCGCCAGCAGCCAGACAGTGATGACCATCTGGAGGTTCTTC. Translation gives CASSQTVMTIWRFF.

The chain employs TRBV2 and TRBJ2-3, with 7 bases aligning to TRBD2. Germline lookup yields CDR1 SNHLY and CDR2 FYNNEI. The trim removed 6 bases at V and 0 bases at J, leaving 9 bases unmatched. The CDR3 extends over 16 amino acids. The CDR3: CASREIAGTSTDTQYF. DNA for the CDR3: TGTGCCAGCAGGGAAATAGCGGGCACTAGCACAGATACGCAGTATTTT.

The chain employs TRBV4-2 and TRBJ2-7, with 9 bases fitting TRBD2. This CDR3 spans 15 amino acids. The V gene end was trimmed by 5 bases and the J gene end by 0 bases; junction bases not matched to a gene: 5. CDR1 is LGHNA and CDR2 is YNFKEQ in the germline V gene. Here the CDR3 reads CASSEGLANSYEQYF. The CDR3 DNA sequence: TGTGCCAGCAGCGAAGGACTAGCGAACTCCTACGAGCAGTACTTC.

V gene TRBV7-9 combines with J gene TRBJ2-7; the D gene is possibly TRBD1 (5 bases). Germline assignment: CDR1 SEHNR and CDR2 FQNEAQ (reference sequence). The V gene lost 1 base and the J gene lost 2 bases, with 9 bases spanning the gap. The CDR3 loop spans 14 amino acids. In DNA, the CDR3 is TGTGCCAGCAGCTTAGGGCCAGGGCCCTACGAGCAGTACTTC. Its translation: CASSLGPGPYEQYF.

In its sample, this clone was seen once. Distinct nucleotide sequences in the sample also encode this CDR3. The V call is TRBV5-1, the J call TRBJ1-5; D possibly corresponds to TRBD1 (6 bases). The CDR3 has 15 amino acids. V was pared by 0 bases and J by 0 bases, with 7 bases between. Per germline, CDR1 SGHRS and CDR2 YFSETQ. Here the CDR3 DNA reads TGCGCCAGCAGCTTGGAGGGGGGTAGCAATCAGCCCCAGCATTTT. Protein product: CASSLEGGSNQPQHF.

This chain joins TRBV9 and TRBJ1-5; no definite D call. This CDR3 contains 14 residues. Germline V gives CDR1 SGDLS, CDR2 YYNGEE. Deletions cut 4 bases from V and 7 bases from J, with 15 bases between. The CDR3 DNA sequence: TGTGCCAGCAGCCCCGGCCCTGTCGGCCAGCCCCAGCATTTT. Protein: CASSPGPVGQPQHF. The full variable domain, completed using reference TRBV9 and TRBJ1-5, is DSGVTQTPKHLITATGQRVTLRCSPRSGDLSVYWYQQSLDQGLQFLIQYYNGEERAKGNILERFSAQQFPDLHSELNLSSLELGDSALYFCASSPGPVGQPQHFGDGTRLSIL.

This rearrangement joins TRBV6-5 to TRBJ1-1; D gene unclear. The germline V gene has CDR1 MNHEY and CDR2 SVGAGI. CDR3 size: 15 residues. Trimming shortened V by 6 bases and J by 3 bases, and 17 bases separated the two germline ends. The DNA of the CDR3 is TGTGCCAGCAGGAACAGTCCGTCGGGCCACACTGAAGCTTTCTTT. Its translation is CASRNSPSGHTEAFF.

The V and J genes are TRBV7-2 and TRBJ1-5; the D is unclear. Germline V gene lookup returns CDR1 SGHTA and CDR2 FQGNSA. The CDR3 length is 13 residues. The V gene lost 2 bases and the J gene lost 4 bases, with 6 bases spanning the gap. CDR3 sequence: CASSLSQNQPQHF. The CDR3 coding sequence is TGTGCCAGCAGCTTATCACAGAATCAGCCCCAGCATTTT.

The chain employs TRBV28 and TRBJ1-2; weak D call: TRBD1 (5 bases). V was pared by 3 bases and J by 0 bases, with 11 bases between. Germline V gene data show CDR1 as MDHEN and CDR2 as SYDVKM. This CDR3 has 15 residues. The CDR3 nucleotides read TGTGCCAGCAGTTTTCCAGGGTCGACTAACTATGGCTACACCTTC. As protein: CASSFPGSTNYGYTF.

This chain connects TRBV5-1 to TRBJ2-2, with 7 positions matching TRBD1. With 2 bases clipped from V and 7 bases from J, the junction kept 5 bases outside the gene matches. Germline lookup yields CDR1 SGHRS and CDR2 YFSETQ. The CDR3 extends over 14 amino acids. The CDR3 loop is CASSLRQGDGELFF. CDR3 coding DNA: TGCGCCAGCAGCTTACGACAGGGCGACGGGGAGCTGTTTTTT. The full variable domain, completed using reference TRBV5-1 and TRBJ2-2, is KAGVTQTPRYLIKTRGQQVTLSCSPISGHRSVSWYQQTPGQGLQFLFEYFSETQRNKGNFPGRFSGRQFSNSRSEMNVSTLELGDSALYLCASSLRQGDGELFFGEGSRLTVL.

V gene TRBV6-5 combines with J gene TRBJ1-1; D gene unclear. The V and J ends lost 7 bases and 5 bases respectively, with 17 bases between them. CDR1 MNHEY and CDR2 SVGAGI come from the germline V gene. The CDR3 runs to 14 residues. The CDR3 nucleotides read TGTGCCAGCACCCAAGGACGGGGTGGGACTGAAGCTTTCTTT. Encoded protein: CASTQGRGGTEAFF.